The 2 T cell receptor beta chains below were found in one sample sequenced in a study of tumor-infiltrating lymphocytes in primary liver carcinoma. The authors made TCR beta cDNA from approximately 500 ng total RNA with a constant-region primer. TCR beta libraries came from three nested multiplex PCR rounds using slightly modified ARM-PCR. PCR rounds one and two used TRBV1-TRBV30 forward primers with a C-beta reverse primer for approximately 11 cycles each. MiXCR was run by TCRdb on the multiplex PCR reads, yielding one entry per CDR3 protein. This sample has more than 50,000 distinct CDR3 sequences, with over 65% found just once. Co-extraction yielded RNA and DNA from roughly 21-30 mg of unsorted bulk tissue. Sequencing used liver tumor tissue from sampling region 2. Subset denoted: tumor region T2, inferior pole. The receptors were sampled from a man aged 35 to 55 with primary liver carcinoma and hepatitis B virus infection.

This clonotype has ten or more counts. The chain couples TRBV7-9 to TRBJ2-6; 9 nucleotides line up with TRBD2. The junction had 6 bases not matched to a gene; V was cut back by 3 bases and J by 0 bases. The length of the CDR3 is 18 residues. In germline, CDR1 is SEHNR, CDR2 FQNEAQ (reference sequence). As DNA, the CDR3 is TGTGCCAGCAGCTTTCTTGGACTAGCGTCCTCTGGGGCCAACGTCCTGACTTTC. It is translated as CASSFLGLASSGANVLTF.

J is TRBJ1-1 and V is TRBV14; no firm D call. The CDR3 totals 11 residues. Trimming took 8 bases from V and 6 from J, leaving 10 bases between them. CDR1 and CDR2 from the germline V gene are SGHDN and FVKESK. CDR3 nucleotide sequence: TGTGCCAGCCAAGACCGGGCTGAAGCTTTCTTT. It encodes CASQDRAEAFF.